One and the same sample provided the 29 T cell receptor beta chains below, sequenced in a study of neurological immune-mediated disorders. One entry per CDR3 protein results from TCRdb running MiXCR on the 5' RACE reads. The table shows roughly 88,000 distinct CDR3 sequences, with roughly 3.2% occurring only once. What was sequenced was PBMCs. The receptors come from a woman in her forties or fifties with multiple sclerosis.

This clonotype was recorded many times. V and J are TRBV12-3 or TRBV12-4 and TRBJ1-3; 8 bases are a match to TRBD1. The CDR3 consists of 16 residues. The V gene end was trimmed by 4 bases and the J gene end by 5 bases; junction bases not matched to a gene: 10. In DNA form, the CDR3 reads TGTGCCAGCAGTTCCCCGGGACAGGAAACTCGAAACACCATATATTTT. Translated: CASSSPGQETRNTIYF.

This clonotype showed up many times. CDR3 protein: CASSLSPRVEAFF. The DNA for the CDR3 is TGTGCCAGCAGCTTAAGCCCCAGAGTCGAAGCTTTCTTT. The chain employs TRBV7-3 and TRBJ1-1, with D uncertain. The CDR3 sequence is 13 residues long. CDR1 and CDR2 from the germline V gene are SGHTA and FQGTGA. Trimming took off 1 base at V and 8 bases at J, with 11 bases between the two ends.

In its sample, this clonotype was seen many times. DNA of the CDR3: TGTGCCAGCAGCCAGACTAGCGGGAGCTCCTACGAGCAGTACTTC. It yields the protein CASSQTSGSSYEQYF. This chain joins TRBV3-1 and TRBJ2-7, with 12 bases identical to TRBD2. The CDR3 totals 15 residues. The junction had 0 bases not matched to a gene; V was cut back by 3 bases and J by 0 bases. Germline V gene data show CDR1 as LGHDT and CDR2 as YNNKEL (reference sequence).

This clonotype showed up many times. The V gene is TRBV10-1, the J gene TRBJ1-1, with D perhaps matching TRBD1 (6 bases). Trimming removed 6 bases at V and 5 bases at J, with 16 bases between. The CDR3 is made up of 14 amino acids. Looked up from germline, CDR1 is WNHNN and CDR2 is SYGVQD (reference sequence). In nucleotides, the CDR3 is TGCGCCAGCAGCGTAAGACGACAGGTTACTGAAGCTTTCTTT. Protein: CASSVRRQVTEAFF.

This clonotype occurred many times. The V and J genes are TRBV20-1 and TRBJ1-1; 8 bases map to TRBD1. The V segment lost 3 bases and the J segment 11 bases; nucleotides outside the gene matches: 5. Germline V CDR1 and CDR2: DFQATT, SNEGSKA (reference sequence). CDR3 length equals 11 residues. The CDR3 protein is CSARSGGAAFF. CDR3 sequence (DNA): TGCAGTGCTAGGTCAGGGGGCGCGGCTTTCTTT.

This clonotype was detected many times. This chain joins TRBV12-3 or TRBV12-4 and TRBJ1-6; a possible D gene is TRBD1 (6 bases). The CDR3 extends over 14 amino acids. The V and J ends lost 3 bases and 11 bases respectively, with 14 bases between them. As DNA, the CDR3 is TGTGCCAGCAGTTTTTGGGGGGCGAGCCCACCCCTCCACTTT. Translating it yields CASSFWGASPPLHF.

This clonotype was counted many times. This rearrangement joins TRBV6-1 to TRBJ2-7; 9 nucleotides agree with TRBD2. CDR3 length: 16 amino acids. With V trimmed by 4 bases and J by 3 bases, 10 bases remained unmatched. Germline CDR1 is MNHNS and CDR2 is SASEGT. The CDR3 DNA sequence: TGTGCCAGCAGTGGAGCGGCGGGAGGGGGCGACTACGAGCAGTACTTC. Protein sequence: CASSGAAGGGDYEQYF.

This clonotype was picked up many times. The chain joins TRBV5-1 to TRBJ2-1; 7 positions match TRBD2. The CDR3 runs to 16 residues. V lost 0 bases, J lost 5 bases, and 8 bases stayed unmatched. Germline CDR1 is SGHRS and CDR2 is YFSETQ. The CDR3 sequence is CASSLGSGGGDNEQFF. CDR3 nucleotides: TGCGCCAGCAGCTTGGGCAGTGGCGGGGGAGACAATGAGCAGTTCTTC.

The rearrangement links TRBV2 to TRBJ2-7, with 9 bases aligning to TRBD1. This CDR3 is built from 13 residues. After removal of 4 bases from V and 5 bases from J, the junction contained 3 bases not matched to a gene. CDR1 and CDR2 (germline): SNHLY, FYNNEI. The CDR3 sequence is CASSGDRANEQYF. The CDR3, as DNA: TGTGCCAGCAGTGGGGACAGGGCCAACGAGCAGTACTTC.

This clonotype was seen ten or more times. This chain connects TRBV7-9 to TRBJ1-2; D possibly corresponds to TRBD1 (5 bases). Trimming removed 2 bases at V and 1 base at J, with 11 bases between. The CDR3 loop spans 15 amino acids. The V gene's germline CDR1 is SEHNR and CDR2 FQNEAQ (reference sequence). CDR3 residues: CASSLSGTVNYGYTF. CDR3 bases: TGTGCCAGCAGCTTATCGGGGACGGTTAACTATGGCTACACCTTC. Full variable domain (missing parts from reference TRBV7-9 and TRBJ1-2): DTGVSQNPRHKITKRGQNVTFRCDPISEHNRLYWYRQTLGQGPEFLTYFQNEAQLEKSRLLSDRFSAERPKGSFSTLEIQRTEQGDSAMYLCASSLSGTVNYGYTFGSGTRLTVV.

This clonotype has just a few counts. Being one base from a much bigger clone, this may be a read error. V and J are TRBV12-3 or TRBV12-4 and TRBJ2-7; D gene ambiguous. The CDR3 spans 12 residues. CDR3 region: CDSSLQVNEQYF. The CDR3 DNA follows: TGTGACAGCAGTTTACAAGTCAACGAGCAGTACTTC.

This clonotype was seen ten or more times. The rearrangement joins TRBV15 to TRBJ2-1; the D is unclear. Trimming removed 3 bases from V and 4 bases from J, with 13 bases in between. CDR1 and CDR2 from the germline V gene are LNHNV and YYDKDF (reference sequence). This CDR3 region has 15 residues. The CDR3 loop reads CATSRDRTSYNEQFF. CDR3 DNA sequence: TGTGCCACCAGCAGGGACCGTACGTCTTACAATGAGCAGTTCTTC.

Many counts were recorded for this clonotype. CDR3 nucleotide sequence: TGTGCCAGCAGCCGGACATCCAGTGGCTATGGCTACACCTTC. This gives the protein CASSRTSSGYGYTF. The chain is built from TRBV11-3 and TRBJ1-2; the D gene is possibly TRBD1 (5 bases). Germline loops: CDR1 SGHNT, CDR2 YENEEA. The CDR3 runs to 14 residues. The germline V and J ends were trimmed by 5 bases and 4 bases, with 14 bases remaining between them.

This clonotype came up many times. The gene calls are TRBV11-2 and TRBJ1-6; no clear D. The CDR3 length is 16 residues. The V and J ends lost 6 bases and 7 bases respectively, with 19 bases between them. Germline V gene sequence: CDR1 SGHAT, CDR2 FQNNGV. CDR3 DNA sequence: TGTGCCAGCAGAATGTTGGGGAGAGGGAAAAATTCACCCCTCCACTTT. Amino acids: CASRMLGRGKNSPLHF.

This clonotype was seen many times. The chain joins TRBV18 to TRBJ1-4; 11 positions agree with TRBD1. V gave up 3 bases and J gave up 7 bases; unmatched junction bases: 7. The CDR3 is 16 amino acids. CDR1 KGHSH and CDR2 LQKENI come from the germline V gene. This chain's CDR3 is CASSPGQGVLSEKLFF. The CDR3 DNA sequence: TGTGCCAGCTCACCGGGACAGGGGGTACTTTCTGAAAAACTGTTTTTT.

This clonotype was seen many times. J is TRBJ1-5 and V is TRBV20-1; tentatively, D is TRBD1 (5 bases). V was clipped by 3 bases and J by 2 bases, with 20 bases between them. The CDR3 has 17 amino acids. CDR1 DFQATT and CDR2 SNEGSKA come from the germline V gene (reference sequence). CDR3 sequence reads: CSASIGGVSPGNQPQHF. The CDR3 bases are TGCAGTGCTAGTATCGGGGGGGTGTCACCGGGCAATCAGCCCCAGCATTTT.

This clonotype was recorded many times. The chain couples TRBV7-2 to TRBJ1-3, with TRBD1 as a possible D gene (6 bases). With 1 base removed from V and 0 bases from J, the gap between germline ends came to 13 bases. The CDR3 length is 17 residues. Per germline, CDR1 SGHTA and CDR2 FQGNSA. The CDR3: CASSLVPRGGSGNTIYF. The CDR3, as DNA: TGTGCCAGCAGCTTAGTCCCCCGAGGGGGCTCTGGAAACACCATATATTTT.

This clonotype was seen many times. CDR3 in amino acids: CASSSHPGLVTDTQYF. The CDR3 nucleotides are TGTGCCAGCAGCTCACACCCGGGACTAGTCACAGATACGCAGTATTTT. The chain employs TRBV3-1 and TRBJ2-3; 8 bases are shared with TRBD2. The CDR3 covers 16 residues. In germline, CDR1 is LGHDT, CDR2 YNNKEL (reference sequence). V was clipped by 5 bases and J by 2 bases; unmatched bases: 9.

This clonotype was counted ten times or more. The V call is TRBV12-3 or TRBV12-4, the J call TRBJ2-1; maybe TRBD1 (6 bases). The CDR3 length is 15 residues. The ends were cut back, 7 bases at V and 6 bases at J, with 19 bases in the middle. The DNA for the CDR3 is TGTGCCAGCATCCGCTTAGTGGGGGCGGGCAATGAGCAGTTCTTC. Residues: CASIRLVGAGNEQFF.

This clonotype has a count of ten or more. The chain employs TRBV20-1 and TRBJ1-2; D is uncertain. The V gene's germline CDR1 is DFQATT and CDR2 SNEGSKA (reference sequence). The CDR3 consists of 12 residues. The V end was cut by 3 bases, the J end by 2 bases, with 7 bases between. The CDR3 DNA reads TGCAGTGCTAGTGGAGACAACTATGGCTACACCTTC. It encodes CSASGDNYGYTF.

This clonotype has a count of ten or more. This chain connects TRBV11-2 to TRBJ2-1; no firm D call. V shed 6 bases and J shed 0 bases, with 9 bases lying between them. Germline V gene data show CDR1 as SGHAT and CDR2 as FQNNGV. CDR3 length: 14 amino acids. The CDR3 here is CASSQQPSYNEQFF. In DNA form, the CDR3 reads TGTGCCAGCAGTCAACAGCCCTCCTACAATGAGCAGTTCTTC.

This clonotype was observed many times. This sequence joins TRBV15 and TRBJ1-2; D is unresolved. The CDR3 consists of 14 residues. With 1 base removed from V and 4 bases from J, the gap between germline ends came to 10 bases. The V gene's germline CDR1 is LNHNV and CDR2 YYDKDF (reference sequence). The CDR3 nucleotides read TGTGCCACCAGCAGAGCGAAGAGCTTCTATGGCTACACCTTC. This sequence encodes CATSRAKSFYGYTF.

This clonotype was recorded at least ten times. The rearrangement joins TRBV5-1 to TRBJ1-1; 7 positions match TRBD1. Germline V lookup: CDR1 SGHRS, CDR2 YFSETQ. This CDR3 has 16 residues. V shed 4 bases and J 1 base; nucleotides not matched to a gene: 10. This CDR3 reads CASSPTGPPTNTEAFF. The CDR3, as DNA: TGCGCCAGCAGCCCGACAGGGCCTCCTACGAACACTGAAGCTTTCTTT.

This clonotype was detected many times. The chain joins TRBV7-2 to TRBJ1-2, with TRBD1 matching 7 bases. This CDR3 is 14 amino acids long. V shed 3 bases and J 7 bases; nucleotides not matched to a gene: 8. Germline CDR1 and CDR2: SGHTA and FQGNSA. The CDR3 protein is CASSFRDSSAGYTF. The DNA for the CDR3 is TGTGCCAGCAGCTTCCGGGACAGTTCCGCTGGCTACACCTTC.

Many counts were recorded for this clonotype. The J gene is TRBJ1-2, the V gene TRBV29-1; D uncertain. The CDR3 is 14 residues long. Trimming removed 2 bases from V and 2 bases from J, with 12 bases in between. Germline assignment: CDR1 SQVTM and CDR2 ANQGSEA. CDR3 bases: TGCAGCGTTGAAACGGCTTCCAGGAACTATGGCTACACCTTC. Translating it yields CSVETASRNYGYTF. The whole variable domain, remainder taken from reference TRBV29-1 and TRBJ1-2, is SAVISQKPSRDICQRGTSLTIQCQVDSQVTMMFWYRQQPGQSLTLIATANQGSEATYESGFVIDKFPISRPNLTFSTLTVSNMSPEDSSIYLCSVETASRNYGYTFGSGTRLTVV.

On this clonotype: One base away lies a much larger clone, so this may be a sequencing read error. The rearrangement links TRBV20-1 to TRBJ1-2, with TRBD1 matching over 8 bases. V lost 6 bases and J lost 6; bases outside the gene matches: 9. Germline loops: CDR1 DFQATT, CDR2 SNEGSKA (reference sequence). CDR3 length: 13 residues. CDR3: CSAERTGNHGYTF. CDR3 DNA: TGCAGTGCCGAACGGACAGGGAATCATGGCTACACCTTC.

The sample holds many counts of this clonotype. The chain uses TRBV6-2 or TRBV6-3 and TRBJ1-5; possibly TRBD1 for D (5 bases). CDR1 is MNHEY, CDR2 SVGEGT, per germline. The CDR3 spans 14 residues. The V and J ends lost 5 bases and 7 bases respectively, with 15 bases between them. The CDR3 nucleotides are TGTGCCAGCAGTCACGGAGGGGCCGCCCAGCCCCAGCATTTT. It translates to CASSHGGAAQPQHF.

There are many counts of this clonotype. The chain links TRBV5-1 to TRBJ2-7; 7 nucleotides line up with TRBD1. Germline loops: CDR1 SGHRS, CDR2 YFSETQ. The CDR3 totals 14 residues. Trimming removed 7 bases from V and 2 bases from J; junction bases left unmatched: 9. CDR3 nucleotides: TGCGCCAGCCAATCGACAGGGTCCCCCTACGAGCAGTACTTC. It yields the protein CASQSTGSPYEQYF.

This clonotype was counted at least ten times. The chain uses TRBV20-1 and TRBJ2-7, with D unclear. V was pared by 2 bases and J by 0 bases, with 8 bases between. The germline V gene has CDR1 DFQATT and CDR2 SNEGSKA (reference sequence). The CDR3 extends over 13 amino acids. CDR3 in amino acids: CSARSLISYEQYF. The DNA of the CDR3 is TGCAGTGCTAGATCCCTGATCTCCTACGAGCAGTACTTC.